The 14 T cell receptor beta chains below come from one sample, sequenced in a study of patients and donors after allogeneic stem cell transplantation. Via MiXCR, TCRdb re-called the RT-PCR reads, giving one row per CDR3 protein. The profile shows some 200,000 distinct CDR3 sequences, around 41% of them singletons. The sequencing sample was made of blood, either unsorted or a sorted T cell fraction (not recorded which). The source is a human donor who was either an allogeneic HSCT recipient or a stem cell or donor lymphocyte infusion donor (not recorded which). It is not recorded whose cells these are; they may come from a transplant donor.

The genes are TRBV7-6 and TRBJ2-3, with D perhaps TRBD1 (5 bases). This CDR3 has 19 residues. V shed 3 bases and J shed 4 bases, with 26 bases lying between them. Looked up from germline, CDR1 is SGHVS and CDR2 is FNYEAQ. CDR3 loop: CASSFVRAVGATWADTQYF. For the CDR3, the DNA is TGTGCCAGCAGCTTCGTACGGGCTGTTGGGGCCACGTGGGCAGATACGCAGTATTTT.

This clonotype has just a few counts. The chain combines TRBV7-3 with TRBJ1-1, with 7 bases lining up with TRBD1. Germline loops: CDR1 SGHTA, CDR2 FQGTGA. There are 15 residues in the CDR3. The V gene end was trimmed by 5 bases and the J gene end by 1 base; junction bases not matched to a gene: 7. The CDR3 loop reads CASSPQTGPNTEAFF. The CDR3 nucleotides read TGTGCCAGCAGCCCTCAGACAGGGCCGAACACTGAAGCTTTCTTT. The variable domain in full, with the rest retrieved from reference TRBV7-3 and TRBJ1-1, is GAGVSQTPSNKVTEKGKYVELRCDPISGHTALYWYRQSLGQGPEFLIYFQGTGAADDSGLPNDRFFAVRPEGSVSTLKIQRTERGDSAVYLCASSPQTGPNTEAFFGQGTRLTVV.

The rearrangement uses TRBV24-1 and TRBJ2-3, with D unresolved. CDR1 KGHDR and CDR2 SFDVKD come from the germline V gene. Trimming removed 3 bases at V and 7 bases at J, with 16 bases between. There are 15 residues in the CDR3. CDR3 sequence reads: CATSDQGETPHTQYF. CDR3 sequence (DNA): TGTGCCACCAGTGATCAAGGCGAGACTCCTCATACGCAGTATTTT.

The chain couples TRBV12-3 or TRBV12-4 to TRBJ1-4; no firm D call. V gave up 3 bases and J gave up 0 bases, with 11 bases separating them. The CDR3 contains 16 residues. This CDR3 reads CASSFGFSATNEKLFF. The DNA for the CDR3 is TGTGCCAGCAGTTTTGGGTTCTCCGCAACTAATGAAAAACTGTTTTTT.

The genes are TRBV6-1 and TRBJ1-6; the D gene is possibly TRBD1 (6 bases). V was cut by 3 bases and J by 6 bases, with 18 bases left in between. CDR1 is MNHNS, CDR2 SASEGT, per germline. The CDR3 totals 17 residues. This chain's CDR3 is CASSEGAQGGGNSPLHF. The DNA for the CDR3 is TGTGCCAGCAGTGAGGGGGCCCAAGGGGGAGGTAATTCACCCCTCCACTTT.

This clonotype showed up just a few times. The chain carries TRBV28 and TRBJ2-3, with 7 bases identical to TRBD2. CDR1 is MDHEN, CDR2 SYDVKM, per germline. Germline trimming cut 9 bases from V and 2 bases from J; bases unmatched to any gene: 14. This CDR3 is 16 amino acids long. CDR3 bases: TGTGCCAGTCGAGGTAACGGGAGGACGATCACAGATACGCAGTATTTT. Amino acids: CASRGNGRTITDTQYF. Based on the CDR3 plus reference TRBV28 and TRBJ2-3, the full variable domain is DVKVTQSSRYLVKRTGEKVFLECVQDMDHENMFWYRQDPGLGLRLIYFSYDVKMKEKGDIPEGYSVSREKKERFSLILESASTNQTSMYLCASRGNGRTITDTQYFGPGTRLTVL.

This clonotype was counted only a few times. The J gene is TRBJ1-4, the V gene TRBV7-2, with TRBD1 identical over 9 bases. The V segment lost 5 bases and the J segment 1 base; nucleotides outside the gene matches: 2. This CDR3 comprises 15 residues. Germline CDR1 reads SGHTA; CDR2 reads FQGNSA. CDR3 sequence reads: CASSRQGETNEKLFF. CDR3 coding DNA: TGTGCCAGCAGCCGACAGGGGGAAACTAATGAAAAACTGTTTTTT.

The chain combines TRBV9 with TRBJ2-7; 7 bases align to TRBD1. CDR1 SGDLS and CDR2 YYNGEE come from the germline V gene. The CDR3 spans 13 residues. The V segment lost 4 bases and the J segment 6 bases; nucleotides outside the gene matches: 7. CDR3 residues: CASSSPNRGEQYF. CDR3 DNA: TGTGCCAGCAGCTCCCCGAACAGGGGCGAGCAGTACTTC. Complete variable domain (other parts from reference TRBV9 and TRBJ2-7): DSGVTQTPKHLITATGQRVTLRCSPRSGDLSVYWYQQSLDQGLQFLIQYYNGEERAKGNILERFSAQQFPDLHSELNLSSLELGDSALYFCASSSPNRGEQYFGPGTRLTVT.

This clonotype was picked up a small number of times. The chain recombines TRBV6-6 with TRBJ1-1; 10 bases line up with TRBD1. In germline, CDR1 is MNHNY, CDR2 SVGAGI (reference sequence). CDR3 length: 16 amino acids. The V and J ends lost 6 bases and 6 bases, in that order; junction bases with no gene match: 13. The CDR3 loop reads CASRGIGTGVDAEAFF. The DNA of the CDR3 is TGTGCCAGCAGGGGAATCGGGACAGGGGTAGACGCTGAAGCTTTCTTT.

This clonotype was detected only once. The chain recombines TRBV28 with TRBJ1-1; tentative D call: TRBD1 (5 bases). The V gene lost 6 bases and the J gene lost 6 bases, with 17 bases spanning the gap. The germline V gene encodes CDR1 MDHEN and CDR2 SYDVKM. The CDR3 totals 14 residues. The CDR3: CASSLRALGAEAFF. The CDR3 DNA follows: TGTGCCAGCAGCCTCAGGGCCCTTGGGGCTGAAGCTTTCTTT.

DNA of the CDR3: TGTGCCAGTACCATGGCTCCTAGCGGCAATGAGCAGTTCTTC. Its protein product is CASTMAPSGNEQFF. This rearrangement joins TRBV19 to TRBJ2-1; the match to TRBD2 covers 7 bases. Germline V gene lookup returns CDR1 LNHDA and CDR2 SQIVND (reference sequence). The CDR3 extends over 14 amino acids. J lost 6 bases, V lost 7 bases, and 9 bases had no gene match.

In nucleotides, the CDR3 is TGCAGCGTTGTACAGGGGACCTATGGCTACACCTTC. Translation: CSVVQGTYGYTF. V gene TRBV29-1 combines with J gene TRBJ1-2, with TRBD1 identical over 7 bases. The CDR3 has 12 amino acids. Germline lookup yields CDR1 SQVTM and CDR2 ANQGSEA. V was clipped by 4 bases and J by 4 bases; unmatched bases: 3.

This clonotype was recorded a few times. The chain recombines TRBV29-1 with TRBJ1-2; D might be TRBD1 (5 bases). The CDR3 has 13 residues. Trimming removed 8 bases from V and 3 bases from J, with 16 bases in between. Germline CDR1 reads SQVTM; CDR2 reads ANQGSEA. CDR3 residues: CSLRDGEHYGYTF. The CDR3 bases are TGCAGCCTAAGGGACGGAGAACACTATGGCTACACCTTC. The complete variable domain, with remaining parts taken from reference TRBV29-1 and TRBJ1-2, reads SAVISQKPSRDICQRGTSLTIQCQVDSQVTMMFWYRQQPGQSLTLIATANQGSEATYESGFVIDKFPISRPNLTFSTLTVSNMSPEDSSIYLCSLRDGEHYGYTFGSGTRLTVV.

The sample holds a few counts of this clonotype. The chain combines TRBV29-1 with TRBJ2-3; D is possibly TRBD2 (5 bases). The CDR3 covers 16 residues. Germline CDR1 reads SQVTM; CDR2 reads ANQGSEA. Trimming pared 4 bases from V and 2 bases from J, leaving 19 bases between. CDR3 DNA: TGCAGCGTTGGGTATGGCAGCGGACGAGACACAGATACGCAGTATTTT. It is translated as CSVGYGSGRDTDTQYF.